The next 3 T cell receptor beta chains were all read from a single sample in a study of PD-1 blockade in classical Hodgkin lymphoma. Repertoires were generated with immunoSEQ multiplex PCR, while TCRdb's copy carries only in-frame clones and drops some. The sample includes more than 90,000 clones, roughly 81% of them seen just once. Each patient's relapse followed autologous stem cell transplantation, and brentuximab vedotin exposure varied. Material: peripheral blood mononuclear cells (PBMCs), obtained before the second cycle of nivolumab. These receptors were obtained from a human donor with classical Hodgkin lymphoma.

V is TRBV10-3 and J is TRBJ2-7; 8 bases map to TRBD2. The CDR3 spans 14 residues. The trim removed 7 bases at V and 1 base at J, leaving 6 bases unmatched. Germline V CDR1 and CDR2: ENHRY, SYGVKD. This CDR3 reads CAINPGLGSYEQYF. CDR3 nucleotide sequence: TGTGCCATCAATCCGGGACTAGGTTCCTACGAGCAGTACTTC.

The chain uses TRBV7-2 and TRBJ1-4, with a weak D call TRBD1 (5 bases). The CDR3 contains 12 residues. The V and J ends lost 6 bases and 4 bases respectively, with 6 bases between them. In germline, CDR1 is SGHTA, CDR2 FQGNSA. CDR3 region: CASRTDNEKLFF. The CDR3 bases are TGTGCCAGCAGGACAGATAATGAAAAACTGTTTTTT.

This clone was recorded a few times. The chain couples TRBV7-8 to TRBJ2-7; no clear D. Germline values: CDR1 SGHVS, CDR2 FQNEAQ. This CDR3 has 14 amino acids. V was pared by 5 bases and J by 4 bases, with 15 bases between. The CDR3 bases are TGTGCCAGCAGCCTATCTACCCGAGTTTACGAGCAGTACTTC. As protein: CASSLSTRVYEQYF.